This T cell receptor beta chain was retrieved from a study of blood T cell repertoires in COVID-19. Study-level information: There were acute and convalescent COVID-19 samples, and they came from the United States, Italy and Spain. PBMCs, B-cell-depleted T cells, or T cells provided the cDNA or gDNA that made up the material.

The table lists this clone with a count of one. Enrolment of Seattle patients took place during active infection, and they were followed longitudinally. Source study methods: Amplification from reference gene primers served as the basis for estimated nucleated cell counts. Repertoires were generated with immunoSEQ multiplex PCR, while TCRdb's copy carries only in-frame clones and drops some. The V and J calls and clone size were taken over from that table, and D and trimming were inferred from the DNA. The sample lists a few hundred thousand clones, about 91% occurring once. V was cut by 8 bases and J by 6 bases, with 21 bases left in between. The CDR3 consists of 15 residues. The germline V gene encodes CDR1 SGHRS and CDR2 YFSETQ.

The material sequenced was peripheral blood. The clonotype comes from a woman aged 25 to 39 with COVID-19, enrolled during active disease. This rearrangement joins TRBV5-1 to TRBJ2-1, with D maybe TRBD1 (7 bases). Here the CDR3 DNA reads TGCGCCAGTGAGGAGGGGGCGACATTCCCCAATGAGCAGTTCTTC. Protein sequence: CASEEGATFPNEQFF.